This T cell receptor (beta chain) was captured by sequencing in a study of cytomegalovirus exposure and HLA in healthy donors. Assay used: immunoSEQ multiplex PCR; TCRdb lists only in-frame clones, some missing. The sample consists of approximately 120,000 clones, roughly 95% of them appearing once. V was trimmed by 4 bases and J by 0 bases, leaving 14 bases between them. CDR3 length: 16 residues. Germline V gives CDR1 SGHNT, CDR2 YYREEE (reference sequence). The clonotype was recovered from a young man in good health and CMV-seronegative. The sequencing sample was made of PBMCs. The genes are TRBV5-4 and TRBJ1-3; D remains ambiguous. CDR3 residues: CASSPGRRSSGNTIYF. The CDR3 DNA reads TGTGCCAGCAGCCCTGGGAGACGGAGCTCTGGAAACACCATATATTTT. The full variable domain, completed using reference TRBV5-4 and TRBJ1-3, is ETGVTQSPTHLIKTRGQQVTLRCSSQSGHNTVSWYQQALGQGPQFIFQYYREEENGRGNFPPRFSGLQFPNYSSELNVNALELDDSALYLCASSPGRRSSGNTIYFGEGSWLTVV.